This TCR beta chain was recovered during a study of T cell responses to AZD1222 COVID-19 vaccine. Data came from immunoSEQ multiplex PCR; TCRdb stores just in-frame clones and leaves some out. The table includes about 97,000 clones, more than 75% detected once. Sample: peripheral blood, taken on day 0 of AZD1222 vaccination. The clonotype originates from an adult in good health.

In DNA form, the CDR3 reads TGTGCCAGCATTGAGAACGGGGTGGGGGAGACCCAGTACTTC. Amino acids: CASIENGVGETQYF. V usage is TRBV3-1 (or the pseudogene TRBV3-2) and J usage is TRBJ2-5, with a tentative D call TRBD2 (5 bases). The CDR3 runs to 14 residues. Trimming pared 7 bases from V and 5 bases from J, leaving 17 bases between. CDR1 is LGHDT, CDR2 YNNKEL, per germline (reference sequence).